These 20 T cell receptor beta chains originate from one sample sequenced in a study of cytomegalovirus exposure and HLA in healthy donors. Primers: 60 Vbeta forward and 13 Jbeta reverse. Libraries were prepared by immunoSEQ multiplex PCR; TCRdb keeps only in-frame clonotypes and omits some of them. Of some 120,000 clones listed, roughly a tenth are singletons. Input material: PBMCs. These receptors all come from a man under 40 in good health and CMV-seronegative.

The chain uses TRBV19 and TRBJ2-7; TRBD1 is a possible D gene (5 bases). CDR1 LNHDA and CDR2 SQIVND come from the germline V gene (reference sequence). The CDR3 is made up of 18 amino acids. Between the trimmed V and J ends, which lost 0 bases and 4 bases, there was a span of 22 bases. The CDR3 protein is CASSIDHSFGTGPYEQYF. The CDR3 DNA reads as TGTGCCAGTAGTATAGATCACTCCTTTGGTACAGGTCCTTACGAGCAGTACTTC.

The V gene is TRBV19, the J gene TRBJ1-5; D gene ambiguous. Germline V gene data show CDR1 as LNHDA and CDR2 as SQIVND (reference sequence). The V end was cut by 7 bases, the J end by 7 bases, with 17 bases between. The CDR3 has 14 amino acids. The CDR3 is CASTYAGYRQPQHF. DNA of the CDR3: TGTGCCAGTACCTATGCCGGGTACCGGCAGCCCCAGCATTTT.

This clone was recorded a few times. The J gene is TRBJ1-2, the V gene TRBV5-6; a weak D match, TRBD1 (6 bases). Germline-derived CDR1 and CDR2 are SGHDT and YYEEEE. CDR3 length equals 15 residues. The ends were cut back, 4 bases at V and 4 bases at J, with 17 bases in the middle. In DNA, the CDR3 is TGTGCCAGCAGCCCTGCTGGGGGCTTGGGCTATGGCTACACCTTC. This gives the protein CASSPAGGLGYGYTF.

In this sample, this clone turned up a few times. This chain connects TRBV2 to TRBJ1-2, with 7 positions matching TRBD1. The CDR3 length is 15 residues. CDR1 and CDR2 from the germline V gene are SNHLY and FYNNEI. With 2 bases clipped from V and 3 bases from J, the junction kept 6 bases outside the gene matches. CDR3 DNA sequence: TGTGCCAGCAGTGAATCGGCAGGGGGATACTATGGCTACACCTTC. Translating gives CASSESAGGYYGYTF. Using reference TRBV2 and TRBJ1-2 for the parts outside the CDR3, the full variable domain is EPEVTQTPSHQVTQMGQEVILRCVPISNHLYFYWYRQILGQKVEFLVSFYNNEISEKSEIFDDQFSVERPDGSNFTLKIRSTKLEDSAMYFCASSESAGGYYGYTFGSGTRLTVV.

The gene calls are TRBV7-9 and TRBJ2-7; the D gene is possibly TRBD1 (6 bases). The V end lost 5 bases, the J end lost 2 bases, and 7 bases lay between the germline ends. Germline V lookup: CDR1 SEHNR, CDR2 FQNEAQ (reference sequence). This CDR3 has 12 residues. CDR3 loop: CASSRQAYEQYF. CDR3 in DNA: TGTGCCAGCAGCCGACAGGCCTACGAGCAGTACTTC.

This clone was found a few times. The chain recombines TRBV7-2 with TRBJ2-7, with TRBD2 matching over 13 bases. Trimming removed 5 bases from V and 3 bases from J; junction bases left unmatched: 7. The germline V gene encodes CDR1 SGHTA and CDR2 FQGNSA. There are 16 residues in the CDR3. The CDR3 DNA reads TGTGCCAGCAGCGTGGGACTAGCGGGAACATACTACGAGCAGTACTTC. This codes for CASSVGLAGTYYEQYF.

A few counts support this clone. The CDR3 bases are TGTGCCAGCCTTCTGGTGGCCACAGATACGCAGTATTTT. It is translated as CASLLVATDTQYF. The gene calls are TRBV6-1 and TRBJ2-3; D unresolved. The CDR3 is made up of 13 amino acids. V lost 8 bases and J 2 bases, leaving 11 bases between the germline ends. The germline V gene has CDR1 MNHNS and CDR2 SASEGT.

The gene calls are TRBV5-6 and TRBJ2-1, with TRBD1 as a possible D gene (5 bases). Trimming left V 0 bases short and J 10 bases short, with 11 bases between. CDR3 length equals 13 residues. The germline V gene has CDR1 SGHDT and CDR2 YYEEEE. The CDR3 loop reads CASSLATVGEQFF. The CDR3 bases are TGTGCCAGCAGCTTGGCGACAGTCGGCGAGCAGTTCTTC.

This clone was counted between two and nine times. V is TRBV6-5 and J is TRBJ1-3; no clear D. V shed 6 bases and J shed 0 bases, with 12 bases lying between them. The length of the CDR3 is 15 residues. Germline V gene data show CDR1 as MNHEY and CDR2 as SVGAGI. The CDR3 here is CASRRQSTSGNTIYF. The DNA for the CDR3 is TGTGCCAGCAGACGTCAGTCCACCTCTGGAAACACCATATATTTT.

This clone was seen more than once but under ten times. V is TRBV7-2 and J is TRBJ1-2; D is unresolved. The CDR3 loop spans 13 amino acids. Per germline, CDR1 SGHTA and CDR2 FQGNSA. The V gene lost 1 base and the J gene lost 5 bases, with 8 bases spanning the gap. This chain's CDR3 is CASSLDQSYGYTF. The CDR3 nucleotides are TGTGCCAGCAGCTTAGATCAGTCTTATGGCTACACCTTC.

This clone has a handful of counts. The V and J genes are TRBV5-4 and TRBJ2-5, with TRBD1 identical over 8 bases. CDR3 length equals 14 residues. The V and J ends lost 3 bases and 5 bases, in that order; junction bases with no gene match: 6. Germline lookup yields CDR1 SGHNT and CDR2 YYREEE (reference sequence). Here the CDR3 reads CASSSSGGWETQYF. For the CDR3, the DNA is TGTGCCAGCAGCTCCTCAGGGGGCTGGGAGACCCAGTACTTC.

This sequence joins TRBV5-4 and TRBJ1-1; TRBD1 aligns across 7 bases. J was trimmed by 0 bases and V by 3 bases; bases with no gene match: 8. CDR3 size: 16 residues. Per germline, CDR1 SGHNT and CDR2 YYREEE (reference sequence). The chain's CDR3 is CASSSLTGYMNTEAFF. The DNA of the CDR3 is TGTGCCAGCAGCTCCTTGACAGGGTACATGAACACTGAAGCTTTCTTT.

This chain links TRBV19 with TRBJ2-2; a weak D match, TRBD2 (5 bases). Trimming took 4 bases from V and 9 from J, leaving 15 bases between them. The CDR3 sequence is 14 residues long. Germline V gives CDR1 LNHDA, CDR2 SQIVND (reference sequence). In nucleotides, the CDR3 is TGTGCCAGTAGTACGGGATCATACTACCGGGAGCTGTTTTTT. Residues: CASSTGSYYRELFF. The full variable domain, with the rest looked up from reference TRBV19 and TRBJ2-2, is DGGITQSPKYLFRKEGQNVTLSCEQNLNHDAMYWYRQDPGQGLRLIYYSQIVNDFQKGDIAEGYSVSREKKESFPLTVTSAQKNPTAFYLCASSTGSYYRELFFGEGSRLTVL.

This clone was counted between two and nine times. The CDR3 DNA reads TGTGCCAGCAGGGGACTCAGGGAAAACACCGGGGAGCTGTTTTTT. Translating gives CASRGLRENTGELFF. The chain couples TRBV2 to TRBJ2-2; a possible D gene is TRBD2 (6 bases). Germline CDR1 is SNHLY and CDR2 is FYNNEI. The CDR3 runs to 15 residues. Trimming pared 6 bases from V and 2 bases from J, leaving 13 bases between.

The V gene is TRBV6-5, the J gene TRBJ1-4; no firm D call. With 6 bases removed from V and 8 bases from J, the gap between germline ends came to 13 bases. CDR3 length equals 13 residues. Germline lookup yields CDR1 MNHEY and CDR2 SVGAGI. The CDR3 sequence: CASRTRLGEKLFF. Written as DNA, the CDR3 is TGTGCCAGCAGGACGAGACTAGGGGAAAAACTGTTTTTT.

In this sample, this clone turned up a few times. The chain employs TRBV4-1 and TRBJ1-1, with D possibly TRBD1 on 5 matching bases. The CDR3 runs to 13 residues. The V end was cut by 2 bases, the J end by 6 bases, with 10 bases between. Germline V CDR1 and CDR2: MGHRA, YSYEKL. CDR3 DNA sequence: TGCGCCAGCAGCCAACTTAGGGGCCCTGAAGCTTTCTTT. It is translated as CASSQLRGPEAFF.

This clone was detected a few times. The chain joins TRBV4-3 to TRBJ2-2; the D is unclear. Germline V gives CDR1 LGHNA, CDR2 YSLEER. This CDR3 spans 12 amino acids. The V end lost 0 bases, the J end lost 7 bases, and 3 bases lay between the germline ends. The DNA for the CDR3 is TGCGCCAGCAGCCAAGATCACGGGGAGCTGTTTTTT. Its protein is CASSQDHGELFF.

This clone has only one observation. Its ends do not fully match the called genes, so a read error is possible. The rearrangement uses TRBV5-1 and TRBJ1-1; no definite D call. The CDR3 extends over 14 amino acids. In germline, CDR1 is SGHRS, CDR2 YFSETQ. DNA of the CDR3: TGTGCCAGCAGCTTGGCTGAGTTGGGCAGTGAAGCTTTCTTT. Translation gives CASSLAELGSEAFF.

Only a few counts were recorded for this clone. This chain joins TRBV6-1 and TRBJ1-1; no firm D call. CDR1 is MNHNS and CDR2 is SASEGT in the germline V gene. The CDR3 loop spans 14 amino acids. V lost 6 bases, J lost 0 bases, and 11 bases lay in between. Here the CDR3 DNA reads TGTGCCAGCAGCGGGAAACTGATGAACACTGAAGCTTTCTTT. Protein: CASSGKLMNTEAFF.

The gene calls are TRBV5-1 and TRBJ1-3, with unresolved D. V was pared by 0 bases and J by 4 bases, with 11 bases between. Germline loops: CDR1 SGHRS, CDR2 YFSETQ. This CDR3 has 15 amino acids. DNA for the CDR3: TGCGCCAGCAGCTTGGGTGGGGAGTCCGGAAACACCATATATTTT. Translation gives CASSLGGESGNTIYF.